This section outlines one TCR beta chain sequence together with its context. Clones were sequenced by immunoSEQ multiplex PCR, and TCRdb holds only the in-frame ones, with some missing. The sample holds tens of thousands of clones, roughly 91% seen once. These data originate in a study of control samples from healthy donors and cancer patients. The CDR3 contains 14 residues. V dropped 2 bases and J dropped 5; count of bases not matched to a gene: 7. Looked up from germline, CDR1 is SGHKS and CDR2 is YYEKEE (reference sequence). The sequencing sample was made of blood. The chain carries TRBV5-5 and TRBJ2-7; 7 bases fit TRBD1. The TCR sequence derives from a man aged 50 to 59 in good health. CDR3 residues: CASSLRDSSDEQYF. CDR3 coding DNA: TGTGCCAGCAGCTTACGGGACAGCAGTGACGAGCAGTACTTC.